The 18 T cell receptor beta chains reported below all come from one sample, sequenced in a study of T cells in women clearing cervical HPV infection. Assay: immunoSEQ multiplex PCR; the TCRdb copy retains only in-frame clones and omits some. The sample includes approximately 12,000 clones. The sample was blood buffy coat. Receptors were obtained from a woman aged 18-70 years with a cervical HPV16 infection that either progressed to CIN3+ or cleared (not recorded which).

CDR3 bases read: TGTGCCAGCAGCTTGAACAGAGACACTGAA. It yields the protein CASSLNRDTE. The full CDR3 sequence reads CASSLNRDTEAFF. The rearrangement joins TRBV5-5 to TRBJ1-1; unclear D gene. The read halts 3 residues ahead of the CDR3 end, with the missing end drawn from the germline J gene. Germline values: CDR1 SGHKS, CDR2 YYEKEE (reference sequence). V lost 1 base to trimming and J lost 3 bases, with 7 bases between them. The CDR3 runs to 13 residues.

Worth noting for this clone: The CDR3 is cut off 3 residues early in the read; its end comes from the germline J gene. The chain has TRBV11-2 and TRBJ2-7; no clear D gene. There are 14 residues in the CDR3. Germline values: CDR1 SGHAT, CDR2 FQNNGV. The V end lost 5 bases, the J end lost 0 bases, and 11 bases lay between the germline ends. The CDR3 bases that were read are TGTGCCAGCAGCGCCGCCACCTACTCCTACGAG. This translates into CASSAATYSYE. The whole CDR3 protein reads CASSAATYSYEQYF.

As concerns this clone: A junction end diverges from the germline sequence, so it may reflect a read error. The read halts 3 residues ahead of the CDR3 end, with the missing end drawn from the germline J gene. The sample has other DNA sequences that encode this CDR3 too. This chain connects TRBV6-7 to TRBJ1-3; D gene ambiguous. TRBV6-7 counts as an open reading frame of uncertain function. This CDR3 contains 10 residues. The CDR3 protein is CASSSNTIYF. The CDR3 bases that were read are TGTGCCAGCAGTTCGAACACG.

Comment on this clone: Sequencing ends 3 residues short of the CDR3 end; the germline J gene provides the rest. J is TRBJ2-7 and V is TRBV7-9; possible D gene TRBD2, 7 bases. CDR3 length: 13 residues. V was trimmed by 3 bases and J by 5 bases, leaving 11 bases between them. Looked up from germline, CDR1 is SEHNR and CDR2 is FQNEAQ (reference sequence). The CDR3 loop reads CASSLGGGDEQYF. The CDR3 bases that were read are TGTGCCAGCAGCTTGGGGGGGGGCGACGAG. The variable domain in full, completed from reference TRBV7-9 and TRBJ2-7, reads DTGVSQNPRHKITKRGQNVTFRCDPISEHNRLYWYRQTLGQGPEFLTYFQNEAQLEKSRLLSDRFSAERPKGSFSTLEIQRTEQGDSAMYLCASSLGGGDEQYFGPGTRLTVT.

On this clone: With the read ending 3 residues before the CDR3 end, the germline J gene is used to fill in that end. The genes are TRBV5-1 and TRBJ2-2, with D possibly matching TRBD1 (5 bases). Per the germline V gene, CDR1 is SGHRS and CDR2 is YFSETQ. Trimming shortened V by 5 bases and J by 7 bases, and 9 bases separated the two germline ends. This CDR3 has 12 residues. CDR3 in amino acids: CASRLGVGELFF. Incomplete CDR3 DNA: TGCGCCAGCAGATTAGGGGTCGGGGAG.

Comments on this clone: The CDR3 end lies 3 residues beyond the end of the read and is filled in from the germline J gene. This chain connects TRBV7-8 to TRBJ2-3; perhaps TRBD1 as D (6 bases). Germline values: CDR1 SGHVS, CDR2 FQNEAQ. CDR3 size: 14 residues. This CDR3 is CASSEVQGQETQYF. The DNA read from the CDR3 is TGTGCCAGCAGCGAGGTCCAGGGACAAGAGACG.

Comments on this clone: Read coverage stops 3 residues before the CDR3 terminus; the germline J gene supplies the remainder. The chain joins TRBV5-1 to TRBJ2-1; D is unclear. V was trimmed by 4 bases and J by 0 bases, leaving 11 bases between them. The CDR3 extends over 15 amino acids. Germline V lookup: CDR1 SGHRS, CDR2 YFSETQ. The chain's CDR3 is CASSGDSSSYNEQFF. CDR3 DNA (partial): TGCGCCAGCAGCGGCGACTCAAGCTCCTACAATGAG.

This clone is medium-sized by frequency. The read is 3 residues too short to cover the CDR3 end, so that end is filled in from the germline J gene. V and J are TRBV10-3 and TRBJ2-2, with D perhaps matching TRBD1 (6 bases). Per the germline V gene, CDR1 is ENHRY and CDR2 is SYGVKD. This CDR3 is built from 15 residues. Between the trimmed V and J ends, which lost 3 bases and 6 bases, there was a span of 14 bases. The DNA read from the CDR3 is TGTGCCATCAGTGACCTATACAGGGTCCCCGGGGAG. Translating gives CAISDLYRVPGE. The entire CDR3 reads CAISDLYRVPGELFF.

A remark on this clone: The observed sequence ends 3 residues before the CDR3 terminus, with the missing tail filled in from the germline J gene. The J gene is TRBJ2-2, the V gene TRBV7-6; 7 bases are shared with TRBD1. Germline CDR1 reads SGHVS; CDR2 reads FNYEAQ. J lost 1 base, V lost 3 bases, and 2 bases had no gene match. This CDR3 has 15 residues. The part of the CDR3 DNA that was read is TGTGCCAGCAGCTTGGGGACAGTGAACACCGGGGAG. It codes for CASSLGTVNTGE. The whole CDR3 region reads CASSLGTVNTGELFF.

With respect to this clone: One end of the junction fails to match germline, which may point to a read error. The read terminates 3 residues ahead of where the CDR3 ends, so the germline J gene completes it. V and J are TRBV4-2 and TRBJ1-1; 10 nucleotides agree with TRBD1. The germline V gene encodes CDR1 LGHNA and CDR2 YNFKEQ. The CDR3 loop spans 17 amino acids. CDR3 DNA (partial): TGCGCCAGCAGCTCATACCGGGACAGGGGAATGAACACTGAA. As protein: CASSSYRDRGMNTE. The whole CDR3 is CASSSYRDRGMNTEAFF.

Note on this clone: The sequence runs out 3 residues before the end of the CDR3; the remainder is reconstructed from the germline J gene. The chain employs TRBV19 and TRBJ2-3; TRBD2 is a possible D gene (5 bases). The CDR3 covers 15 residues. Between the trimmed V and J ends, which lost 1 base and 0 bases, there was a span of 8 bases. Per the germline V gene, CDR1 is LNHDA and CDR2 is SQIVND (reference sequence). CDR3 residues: CASSIGGGSTDTQYF. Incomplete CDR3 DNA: TGTGCCAGTAGTATAGGTGGCGGGAGCACAGATACG.

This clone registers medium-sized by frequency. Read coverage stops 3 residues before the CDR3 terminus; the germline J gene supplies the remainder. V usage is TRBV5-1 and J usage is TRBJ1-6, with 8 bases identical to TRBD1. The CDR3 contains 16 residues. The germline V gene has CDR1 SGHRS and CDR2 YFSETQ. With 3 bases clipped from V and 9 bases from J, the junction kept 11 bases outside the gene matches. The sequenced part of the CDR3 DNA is TGCGCCAGCAGCTCCAGCCTCGGACAGGGAGGTTCACCC. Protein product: CASSSSLGQGGSP. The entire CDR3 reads CASSSSLGQGGSPLHF.

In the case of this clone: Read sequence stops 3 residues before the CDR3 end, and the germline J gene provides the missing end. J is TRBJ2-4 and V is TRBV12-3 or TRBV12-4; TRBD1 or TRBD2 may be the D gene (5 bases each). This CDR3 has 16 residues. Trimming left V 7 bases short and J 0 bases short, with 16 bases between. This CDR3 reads CASKNRQGVAKNIQYF. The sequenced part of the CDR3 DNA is TGTGCCAGCAAAAACCGGCAGGGAGTAGCCAAAAACATT.

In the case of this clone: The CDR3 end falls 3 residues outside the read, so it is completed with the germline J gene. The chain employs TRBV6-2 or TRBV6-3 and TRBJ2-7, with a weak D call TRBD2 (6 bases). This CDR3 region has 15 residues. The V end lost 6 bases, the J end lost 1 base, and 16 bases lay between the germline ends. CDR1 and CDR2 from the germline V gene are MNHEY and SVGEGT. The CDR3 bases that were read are TGTGCCAGCAGCTCCATTGTCGGGGGTTCCTACGAG. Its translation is CASSSIVGGSYE. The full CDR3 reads CASSSIVGGSYEQYF.

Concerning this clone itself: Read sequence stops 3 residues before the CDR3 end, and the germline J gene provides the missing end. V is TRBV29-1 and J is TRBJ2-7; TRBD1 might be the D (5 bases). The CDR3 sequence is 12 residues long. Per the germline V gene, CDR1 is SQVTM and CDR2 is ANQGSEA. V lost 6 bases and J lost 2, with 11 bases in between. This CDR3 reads CSVWGHTYEQYF. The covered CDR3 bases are TGCAGCGTATGGGGCCATACCTACGAG.

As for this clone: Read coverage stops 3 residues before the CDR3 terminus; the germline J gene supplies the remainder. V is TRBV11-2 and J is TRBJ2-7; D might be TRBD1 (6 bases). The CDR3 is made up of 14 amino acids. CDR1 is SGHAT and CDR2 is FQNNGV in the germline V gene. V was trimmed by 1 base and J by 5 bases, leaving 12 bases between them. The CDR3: CASSLGSGDDEQYF. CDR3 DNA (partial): TGTGCCAGCAGCTTAGGTTCAGGGGACGACGAG.

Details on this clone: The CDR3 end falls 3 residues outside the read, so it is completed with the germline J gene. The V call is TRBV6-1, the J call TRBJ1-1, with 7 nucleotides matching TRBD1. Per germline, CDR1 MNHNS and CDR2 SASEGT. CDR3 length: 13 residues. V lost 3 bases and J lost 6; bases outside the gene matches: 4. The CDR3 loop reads CASSDQGEAEAFF. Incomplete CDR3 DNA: TGTGCCAGCAGTGACCAGGGGGAGGCTGAA.

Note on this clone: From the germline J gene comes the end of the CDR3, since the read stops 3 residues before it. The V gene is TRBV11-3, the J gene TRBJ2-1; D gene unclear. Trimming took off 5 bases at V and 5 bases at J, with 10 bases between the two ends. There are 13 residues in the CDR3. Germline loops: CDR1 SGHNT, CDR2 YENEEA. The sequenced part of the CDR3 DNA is TGTGCCAGCAGCCCGGGTACCGACAATGAG. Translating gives CASSPGTDNE. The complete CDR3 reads CASSPGTDNEQFF.